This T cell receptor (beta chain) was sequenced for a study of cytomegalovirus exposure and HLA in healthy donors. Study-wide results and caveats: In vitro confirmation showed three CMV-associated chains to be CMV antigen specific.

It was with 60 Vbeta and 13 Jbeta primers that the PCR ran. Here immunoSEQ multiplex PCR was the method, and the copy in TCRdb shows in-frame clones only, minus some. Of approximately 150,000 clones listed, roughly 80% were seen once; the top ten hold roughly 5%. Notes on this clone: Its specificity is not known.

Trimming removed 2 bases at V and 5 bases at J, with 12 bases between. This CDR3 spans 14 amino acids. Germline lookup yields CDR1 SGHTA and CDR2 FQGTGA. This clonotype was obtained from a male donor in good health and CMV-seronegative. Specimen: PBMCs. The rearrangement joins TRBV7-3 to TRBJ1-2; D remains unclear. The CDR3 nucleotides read TGTGCCAGCAGCTTACCGTCCAGCGGGTATGGCTACACCTTC. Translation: CASSLPSSGYGYTF.